The 17 T cell receptor beta chains in this list originate from one sample, sequenced in a study of graft-versus-host responses after intestinal transplantation. The protocol was immunoSEQ multiplex PCR, while the TCRdb copy is restricted to in-frame clones and leaves out a portion. Among about 110,000 clones listed, over 85% were seen once. Their cognate antigens are unknown. The sequenced sample was unstimulated CD8+ T cells sorted from spleen or lymph node cells, obtained before intestinal transplant. These receptors were collected from a human donor who received an intestinal transplant.

The V gene is TRBV7-2, the J gene TRBJ2-2, with D uncertain. V gave up 2 bases and J gave up 5 bases, with 9 bases separating them. The germline CDR1 and CDR2 sequences are SGHTA and FQGNSA. CDR3 length equals 14 residues. The CDR3, as DNA: TGTGCCAGCAGCTTAAACGAAGGAACCGGGGAGCTGTTTTTT. As protein: CASSLNEGTGELFF.

The count of this clone is one. The V gene is TRBV7-9, the J gene TRBJ1-2, with D possibly TRBD1 on 5 matching bases. From germline, CDR1 is SEHNR and CDR2 FQNEAQ (reference sequence). The V gene lost 2 bases and the J gene lost 8 bases, with 18 bases spanning the gap. The CDR3 extends over 15 amino acids. DNA of the CDR3: TGTGCCAGCAGCTTACCGGGGGGAGGGGAATCAGGCTACACCTTC. Its protein is CASSLPGGGESGYTF.

Comment on this clone: At the DNA level, this CDR3 is encoded by other sequences in the same sample as well. The CDR3 coding sequence is TGTGCCAGTAGTTCTGGGTCCTCCTACGAGCAGTACTTC. It translates to CASSSGSSYEQYF. This rearrangement joins TRBV19 to TRBJ2-7, with D uncertain. This CDR3 is built from 13 residues. Per germline, CDR1 LNHDA and CDR2 SQIVND (reference sequence). V was cut by 5 bases and J by 0 bases, with 8 bases left in between. Variable domain in full (rest from reference TRBV19 and TRBJ2-7): DGGITQSPKYLFRKEGQNVTLSCEQNLNHDAMYWYRQDPGQGLRLIYYSQIVNDFQKGDIAEGYSVSREKKESFPLTVTSAQKNPTAFYLCASSSGSSYEQYFGPGTRLTVT.

The chain uses TRBV7-9 and TRBJ1-4; no firm D call. Between the trimmed V and J ends, which lost 5 bases and 0 bases, there was a span of 19 bases. Germline V gives CDR1 SEHNR, CDR2 FQNEAQ (reference sequence). The CDR3 spans 18 residues. The CDR3 here is CASSHEIRTAATNEKLFF. In DNA form, the CDR3 reads TGTGCCAGCAGCCACGAAATTAGGACGGCCGCAACTAATGAAAAACTGTTTTTT. Using reference TRBV7-9 and TRBJ1-4 for the parts outside the CDR3, the full variable domain is DTGVSQNPRHKITKRGQNVTFRCDPISEHNRLYWYRQTLGQGPEFLTYFQNEAQLEKSRLLSDRFSAERPKGSFSTLEIQRTEQGDSAMYLCASSHEIRTAATNEKLFFGSGTQLSVL.

This clone was found once. V is TRBV7-8 and J is TRBJ2-1, with D possibly being TRBD2 (6 bases). This CDR3 has 15 amino acids. The germline gives CDR1 SGHVS, CDR2 FQNEAQ. The germline V and J ends were trimmed by 4 bases and 4 bases, with 14 bases remaining between them. This CDR3 reads CASSSFMGTYNEQFF. CDR3 DNA: TGTGCCAGCAGCTCGTTTATGGGGACTTACAATGAGCAGTTCTTC.

This clone was detected only once. The chain employs TRBV27 and TRBJ2-3; 9 bases match TRBD1. Germline CDR1 reads MNHEY; CDR2 reads SMNVEV (reference sequence). V shed 6 bases and J 2 bases; nucleotides not matched to a gene: 6. This CDR3 has 15 residues. The CDR3, as DNA: TGTGCCAGCAGCCCGGGGACAGGGCTCACAGATACGCAGTATTTT. Its protein product is CASSPGTGLTDTQYF.

V is TRBV19 and J is TRBJ1-1, with a weak D call TRBD1 (6 bases). From germline, CDR1 is LNHDA and CDR2 SQIVND (reference sequence). Trimming pared 9 bases from V and 1 base from J, leaving 12 bases between. CDR3 size: 13 residues. CDR3 in DNA: TGTGCCAGCAGACAGGTCGGGAACACTGAAGCTTTCTTT. Translating it yields CASRQVGNTEAFF.

The rearrangement uses TRBV4-1 and TRBJ2-1; 9 bases agree with TRBD1. CDR3 length equals 15 residues. CDR1 MGHRA and CDR2 YSYEKL come from the germline V gene. After removal of 4 bases from V and 6 bases from J, the junction contained 7 bases not matched to a gene. CDR3 residues: CASSPGTGMGNEQFF. CDR3 sequence (DNA): TGCGCCAGCAGCCCTGGGACAGGGATGGGCAATGAGCAGTTCTTC.

V gene TRBV29-1 combines with J gene TRBJ1-3; D is uncertain. The germline V gene has CDR1 SQVTM and CDR2 ANQGSEA. CDR3 length: 13 residues. The ends were cut back, 3 bases at V and 4 bases at J, with 10 bases in the middle. The CDR3 DNA reads as TGCAGCGTTGAGGGATCAGACGGAAACACCATATATTTT. Protein: CSVEGSDGNTIYF.

This rearrangement joins TRBV7-3 to TRBJ2-1; 11 bases are shared with TRBD2. CDR3 size: 15 residues. Trimming removed 4 bases from V and 4 bases from J; junction bases left unmatched: 3. CDR1 and CDR2 from the germline V gene are SGHTA and FQGTGA. The CDR3 is CASSSSGRKYNEQFF. The CDR3 DNA sequence: TGTGCCAGCAGCTCTAGCGGGAGGAAGTACAATGAGCAGTTCTTC.

This clone was seen a handful of times. This chain links TRBV7-2 with TRBJ2-1, with 7 bases identical to TRBD2. V lost 1 base and J lost 4; bases outside the gene matches: 4. The CDR3 totals 15 residues. Germline V gene sequence: CDR1 SGHTA, CDR2 FQGNSA. CDR3 region: CASSLGTSGYNEQFF. The DNA of the CDR3 is TGTGCCAGCAGCTTAGGGACTAGTGGTTACAATGAGCAGTTCTTC.

The chain combines TRBV14 with TRBJ1-1; D ambiguous. This CDR3 is built from 14 residues. Germline values: CDR1 SGHDN, CDR2 FVKESK. V lost 4 bases and J lost 2, with 11 bases in between. Here the CDR3 DNA reads TGTGCCAGCAGCCCGCTCTTCGCAAACACTGAAGCTTTCTTT. Translated: CASSPLFANTEAFF.

The chain carries TRBV6-5 and TRBJ2-3; D ambiguous. CDR1 and CDR2 from the germline V gene are MNHEY and SVGAGI. The CDR3 runs 13 residues. V was cut by 2 bases and J by 7 bases, with 10 bases left in between. The CDR3 coding sequence is TGTGCCAGCAGTTACGGCGGCTGGAATACGCAGTATTTT. Amino acid sequence: CASSYGGWNTQYF.

The chain combines TRBV6-5 with TRBJ1-1; possibly TRBD1 for D (5 bases). Germline V gene data show CDR1 as MNHEY and CDR2 as SVGAGI. V was clipped by 0 bases and J by 2 bases, with 10 bases between them. This CDR3 spans 15 amino acids. CDR3 sequence: CASSYSSRGNTEAFF. DNA of the CDR3: TGTGCCAGCAGTTACTCGAGTAGGGGAAACACTGAAGCTTTCTTT.

The CDR3 region has the DNA TGTGCCAGTAGTATTTGGGACAAGGACTACGAGCAGTACTTC. It yields the protein CASSIWDKDYEQYF. V usage is TRBV19 and J usage is TRBJ2-7; D might be TRBD1 (6 bases). The CDR3 is 14 residues long. V was trimmed by 3 bases and J by 3 bases, leaving 12 bases between them. Germline assignment: CDR1 LNHDA and CDR2 SQIVND (reference sequence).

The rearrangement uses TRBV19 and TRBJ2-7; D is possibly TRBD1 (6 bases). Trimming stripped 7 bases from V and 2 bases from J, with 6 bases between. Germline CDR1 and CDR2: LNHDA and SQIVND (reference sequence). The CDR3 is 11 amino acids. The CDR3 DNA reads as TGTGCCAGTACAGGGGCCTACGAGCAGTACTTC. Translated, it gives CASTGAYEQYF.

The V and J genes are TRBV2 and TRBJ2-7; tentative D call: TRBD1 (6 bases). Germline loops: CDR1 SNHLY, CDR2 FYNNEI. The CDR3 is 13 residues long. V was pared by 10 bases and J by 3 bases, with 16 bases between. Here the CDR3 reads CATVFTGSYEQYF. The DNA of the CDR3 is TGTGCCACCGTTTTCACAGGGAGCTACGAGCAGTACTTC.